Listed below are T cell receptor beta chains from one sample, sequenced in a study of CD8+CD57+ T cells in acquired aplastic anemia. In TCRdb, the reads were re-called with MiXCR into one record per CDR3 protein. Among around 170,000 distinct CDR3 sequences listed, approximately 60% were seen once. Sequences were obtained from sorted CD4+, CD8+, or CD8+CD57+ T cells (not recorded which) from PBMCs. The receptors were gathered from a human donor in good health. Both conserved end residues are part of each CDR3. The D gene is left open where the match is weak. Only part of the rows carry a size: once, few, many, or a class if the clone is expanded.

v_gene	d_gene	j_gene	abundance	CDR3nt	CDR3aa
TRBV24-1	TRBD1	TRBJ1-5	NA	TGTGCCACCAGTTTGGGGACAGGGATAAGTCAGCCCCAGCATTTT	CATSLGTGISQPQHF
TRBV12-5	TRBD2	TRBJ2-1	NA	TGTGCTAGTGGTGTGGGACTAGCGGGAGGTAATGAGCAGTTCTTC	CASGVGLAGGNEQFF
TRBV27	NA	TRBJ2-5	few	TGTGCCAGCAGTTTGTCGGGGGCTGTGGAGGCCCAGTACTTC	CASSLSGAVEAQYF
TRBV20-1	NA	TRBJ2-1	NA	TGCAGTGCCCTAACAGGATTCCAGTTCTTC	CSALTGFQFF
TRBV28	TRBD2	TRBJ2-5	NA	TGTGCCAGCAGTTTAGACTGGCGGGAGGGATTCCAAGAGACCCAGTACTTC	CASSLDWREGFQETQYF
TRBV5-1	NA	TRBJ2-3	NA	TGCGCCAGCAGCTCTGACCCCCCAGTACTTAGGGTTACGCAGTATTTT	CASSSDPPVLRVTQYF
TRBV7-3	NA	TRBJ2-3	NA	TGTGCCAGCAGCTTGAAGGGCGGGGCCCTGACAGATACGCAGTATTTT	CASSLKGGALTDTQYF
TRBV5-1	NA	TRBJ1-1	once	TGCGCCAGCAGCGGGGGGGACGGTAACACTGAAGCTTTCTTT	CASSGGDGNTEAFF
TRBV29-1	NA	TRBJ2-6	NA	TGCAGCGTTGATGTGGGTGCGGAAGGGGCCAACGTCCTGACTTTC	CSVDVGAEGANVLTF
TRBV2	NA	TRBJ1-1	NA	TGTGCCAGCAGTCGGGGGACTCGAGCTTTCTTT	CASSRGTRAFF
TRBV20-1	NA	TRBJ1-2	NA	TGCAGTGCTAGCCTGGGGCAGAGGATCGTGGACGGCTATACCTTC	CSASLGQRIVDGYTF
TRBV6-5	NA	TRBJ2-1	many	TGTGCCAGCAGTTATACAGGGTTCAATGAGCAGTTCTTC	CASSYTGFNEQFF
TRBV19	NA	TRBJ1-4	NA	TGTGCCAGTAGTATTTATAACCTAAGGAGGGATGAAAAACTGTTTTTT	CASSIYNLRRDEKLFF
TRBV20-1	TRBD2	TRBJ2-1	NA	TGCAGTGCTACGAGGACTAGCGGTTACAATGAGCAGTTCTTC	CSATRTSGYNEQFF
TRBV7-8	NA	TRBJ1-1	NA	TGTGCCAGCAGTGATCCCAGGGAGGTCACTGAAGCTTTCTTT	CASSDPREVTEAFF
TRBV18	NA	TRBJ2-5	once	TGTGCCAGCTCACCATCGGGAGAGACCCAGTACTTC	CASSPSGETQYF
TRBV5-8	NA	TRBJ1-1	NA	TGTGCCAGCAGCTGGCGGGCAGGAGTTAACACTGAAGCTTTCTTT	CASSWRAGVNTEAFF